This TCR beta chain was profiled in a study of blood T cell repertoires in COVID-19. There are 14 residues in the CDR3. CDR1 and CDR2 from the germline V gene are SEHNR and FQNEAQ (reference sequence). The ends were cut back, 4 bases at V and 4 bases at J, with 14 bases in the middle. Sequenced by immunoSEQ multiplex PCR; TCRdb stores in-frame clones only, minus some. Of about 24,000 clones listed, approximately 75% are singletons. Followed longitudinally, the Seattle patients had been enrolled during active infection. Sample: peripheral blood. The V and J genes are TRBV7-9 and TRBJ2-7, with unresolved D. This clonotype was obtained from a man aged 50-59 years with COVID-19, enrolled during active disease. The CDR3 DNA reads TGTGCCAGCAGCTCAGACCTAGAATCGTACGAGCAGTACTTC. Protein product: CASSSDLESYEQYF.